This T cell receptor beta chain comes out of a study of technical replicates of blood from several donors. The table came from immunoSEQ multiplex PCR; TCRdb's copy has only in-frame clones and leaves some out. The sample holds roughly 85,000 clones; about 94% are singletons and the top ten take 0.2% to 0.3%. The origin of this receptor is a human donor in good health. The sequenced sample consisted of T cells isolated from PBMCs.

CDR3 protein: CASSSAGVVADTQYF. In DNA, the CDR3 is TGTGCCAGCAGCTCCGCGGGAGTAGTAGCGGATACGCAGTATTTT. V gene TRBV7-6 combines with J gene TRBJ2-3; 7 bases align to TRBD2. With V trimmed by 4 bases and J by 6 bases, 10 bases remained unmatched. Germline loops: CDR1 SGHVS, CDR2 FNYEAQ. The CDR3 sequence is 15 residues long.